The present entry profiles one T cell receptor beta chain with its context. Which antigen it targets is not known. Base qualities are missing; no much larger clone stands one base away. This entry comes from a study of CD8+CD57+ T cells in acquired aplastic anemia (dated by TCRdb to 2016 to 2019). About the study as a whole: A mean of around 3 ug of DNA, ranging from roughly 0.19 to 27.4 ug, was extracted from sorted CD4+ and CD8+ cells. Mean read counts for healthy donor samples were about 10.8 million for CD4+ cells and 11.0 million for CD8+ cells. Summary of the overall study and its limitations: CD8+ Simpson's diversity did not differ significantly between patients and healthy controls (P=0.060). Although 25 to 30 CD8+ CDR3 sequences were shared by patients and controls, these sequences appeared highly expressed in patients and within the immunodominant clones of patients.

Genomic DNA served as template for TCR beta VDJ combination and CDR3 sequence profiling. An Illumina HiSeq 2000 was used for TCR repertoire sequencing. In the paper's pipeline: TRBV/TRBJ rearrangement plots, CDR3 size and DJ length profiles, and Simpson's diversity index were used to assess repertoires. The immunodominant clone was defined as the most abundant DNA sequence in deep sequencing data. CDR3 amino acid sequences were checked for sharing across subjects and were also compared against the VDJdb database and published repertoires. The public reads were quality trimmed at Q25 with fastp and then assembled into clones with MiXCR by TCRdb, keeping productive beta chains. Rows are combined by CDR3 protein, so each entry shows the most common genes and DNA. These V and J calls derive from TCRdb rather than the authors' analysis. This sample gives around 33,000 distinct CDR3 sequences in total; more than 75% of them show up just once. The top ten constitute roughly 20% of the sample.

TCR repertoires of sorted CD4+ and CD8+ blood T cells from severe aplastic anemia patients and healthy subjects were deep-sequenced in the study. Ficoll-Paque density gradient centrifugation was used to isolate peripheral blood mononuclear cells. Before DNA extraction, CD4+ and CD8+ T cells were sorted by FACS or by magnetic beads. The CDR3, from cysteine to phenylalanine, totals 12 residues. Only the CDR3 part of the read is kept: 36 bases, read in frame from the first base. Via the germline V gene, CDR1 is SNHLY and CDR2 FYNNEI. Recombination joined TRBV2 with TRBJ2-7; the D gene is possibly TRBD1, with 6 bases matching. This sequence originates from a human donor in good health, serving as a control. Sequenced material: sorted CD4+, CD8+, or CD8+CD57+ T cells (not recorded which) from PBMCs. The CDR3 protein: CVGADRAYEQYF. At the DNA level, the sequence is TGTGTTGGGGCGGACAGAGCCTACGAGCAGTACTTC.